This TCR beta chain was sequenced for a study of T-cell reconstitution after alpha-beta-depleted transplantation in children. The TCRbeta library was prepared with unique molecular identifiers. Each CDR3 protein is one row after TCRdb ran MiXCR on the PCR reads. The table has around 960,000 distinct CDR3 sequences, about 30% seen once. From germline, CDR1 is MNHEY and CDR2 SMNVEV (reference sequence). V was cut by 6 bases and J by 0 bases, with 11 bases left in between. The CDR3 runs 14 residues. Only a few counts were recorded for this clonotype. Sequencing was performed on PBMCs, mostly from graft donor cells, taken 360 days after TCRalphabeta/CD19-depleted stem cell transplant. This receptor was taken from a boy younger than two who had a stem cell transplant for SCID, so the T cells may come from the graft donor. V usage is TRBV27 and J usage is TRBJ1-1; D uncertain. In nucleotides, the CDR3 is TGTGCCAGCAGCCCCGGGTGGTTGAACACTGAAGCTTTCTTT. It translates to CASSPGWLNTEAFF.